A selection of T cell receptor beta chains follows, all from one sample in a study of blood T cell repertoires in COVID-19. Method: immunoSEQ multiplex PCR; TCRdb's copy keeps in-frame clones and lacks some. This sample carries 200,000 to 250,000 clones, approximately 81% of them seen once, and the ten largest clones take 0.98%. The sequencing input was peripheral blood. Receptors were obtained from a man aged 40-49 years with acute or convalescent COVID-19. Each CDR3 is given with its conserved first and last residue. Fields, in order: clone size, V gene, CDR3 length, D gene, J gene, CDR3 protein, CDR3 DNA. A D gene is named only where the DNA matches it firmly. Part of the rows lack a size; the others show once, few, many or a class for expanded clones.

size: .
V: TRBV7-3
length: 16
D: TRBD1
J: TRBJ2-2
CDR3: CASSLMGQAVPGELFF
DNA: TGTGCCAGCAGCTTAATGGGACAGGCCGTTCCCGGGGAGCTGTTTTTT

size: .
V: TRBV6-5
length: 15
D: .
J: TRBJ1-1
CDR3: CASSYSSGLNTEAFF
DNA: TGTGCCAGCAGTTACTCATCGGGGTTGAACACTGAAGCTTTCTTT

size: .
V: TRBV7-2
length: 18
D: TRBD1
J: TRBJ1-1
CDR3: CASSPGGTGGGKNTEAFF
DNA: TGTGCCAGCAGCCCTGGGGGGACAGGGGGTGGTAAGAACACTGAAGCTTTCTTT

size: .
V: TRBV6-1
length: 15
D: .
J: TRBJ1-6
CDR3: CASSELTGYNSPLHF
DNA: TGTGCCAGCAGTGAACTCACGGGCTATAATTCACCCCTCCACTTT

size: once
V: TRBV3-1/TRBV3-2
length: 14
D: .
J: TRBJ1-6
CDR3: CASSQDLVNSPLHF
DNA: TGTGCCAGCAGCCAAGATTTAGTGAATTCACCCCTCCACTTT

size: .
V: TRBV7-3
length: 13
D: .
J: TRBJ2-5
CDR3: CASSSNREETQYF
DNA: TGTGCCAGCAGCTCCAACAGGGAAGAGACCCAGTACTTC

size: .
V: TRBV30
length: 15
D: TRBD1
J: TRBJ1-1
CDR3: CAWSAPGQGRTEAFF
DNA: TGTGCCTGGAGTGCCCCGGGACAGGGAAGAACTGAAGCTTTCTTT

size: .
V: TRBV11-2
length: 15
D: .
J: TRBJ2-2
CDR3: CASSDWSTRTGELFF
DNA: TGTGCCAGCAGCGATTGGAGCACCCGGACCGGGGAGCTGTTTTTT

size: .
V: TRBV3-1/TRBV3-2
length: 14
D: TRBD1
J: TRBJ1-1
CDR3: CASSQAQGKAEAFF
DNA: TGTGCCAGCAGCCAAGCACAGGGGAAGGCTGAAGCTTTCTTT

size: .
V: TRBV5-4
length: 15
D: TRBD2
J: TRBJ2-1
CDR3: CASSLVASGWNEQFF
DNA: TGTGCCAGCAGCTTGGTGGCTAGCGGGTGGAATGAGCAGTTCTTC

size: .
V: TRBV9
length: 14
D: TRBD1
J: TRBJ2-7
CDR3: CASSPTTGGGEQYF
DNA: TGTGCCAGCAGCCCGACAACAGGGGGCGGCGAGCAGTACTTC

size: .
V: TRBV28
length: 13
D: .
J: TRBJ1-2
CDR3: CASSLSGREGYTF
DNA: TGTGCCAGCAGTTTATCAGGGAGGGAAGGCTACACCTTC

size: .
V: TRBV4-2
length: 17
D: .
J: TRBJ2-4
CDR3: CASSQDRAGGAKNIQYF
DNA: TGTGCCAGCAGCCAAGATAGGGCAGGGGGGGCCAAAAACATTCAGTACTTC

size: .
V: TRBV6-5
length: 14
D: TRBD1
J: TRBJ1-2
CDR3: CASSPPGQSYGYTF
DNA: TGTGCCAGCAGTCCGCCGGGACAGTCCTATGGCTACACCTTC

size: .
V: TRBV7-9
length: 14
D: TRBD1
J: TRBJ2-5
CDR3: CASSRGTGTETQYF
DNA: TGTGCCAGCAGCCGAGGGACAGGCACGGAGACCCAGTACTTC

size: .
V: TRBV7-8
length: 15
D: TRBD1
J: TRBJ1-2
CDR3: CASSPRTGWPYGYTF
DNA: TGTGCCAGCAGCCCACGGACAGGGTGGCCCTATGGCTACACCTTC

size: .
V: TRBV5-1
length: 16
D: TRBD2
J: TRBJ2-7
CDR3: CASTPSGAGATYEQYF
DNA: TGCGCCAGCACCCCTTCTGGAGCGGGGGCCACCTACGAGCAGTACTTC

size: .
V: TRBV11-2
length: 11
D: .
J: TRBJ1-3
CDR3: CASEEAGTIYF
DNA: TGTGCCAGCGAGGAGGCCGGCACCATATATTTT

size: .
V: TRBV28
length: 15
D: .
J: TRBJ1-3
CDR3: CASTAWQMAGNTIYF
DNA: TGTGCCAGCACCGCCTGGCAGATGGCTGGAAACACCATATATTTT

size: .
V: TRBV5-4
length: 16
D: .
J: TRBJ2-7
CDR3: CASSASGLLTSYEQYF
DNA: TGTGCCAGTTCAGCGAGCGGACTACTTACCTCCTACGAGCAGTACTTC

size: .
V: TRBV2
length: 14
D: TRBD1
J: TRBJ1-1
CDR3: CASSQQGDSTEAFF
DNA: TGTGCCAGCAGCCAACAGGGGGATTCGACTGAAGCTTTCTTT

size: .
V: TRBV28
length: 14
D: TRBD2
J: TRBJ2-3
CDR3: CASSLGRGVAAQYF
DNA: TGTGCCAGCAGTTTGGGTCGGGGGGTCGCGGCGCAGTATTTT

size: few
V: TRBV10-3
length: 14
D: .
J: TRBJ1-5
CDR3: CAISEFGSGQPQHF
DNA: TGTGCCATCAGTGAGTTTGGGTCGGGACAGCCCCAGCATTTT

size: .
V: TRBV2
length: 14
D: .
J: TRBJ1-6
CDR3: CASSGEQRNSPLHF
DNA: TGTGCCAGCAGTGGGGAACAGCGGAATTCACCCCTCCACTTT

size: .
V: TRBV12-3/TRBV12-4
length: 13
D: TRBD1
J: TRBJ1-2
CDR3: CASSLQGARGYTF
DNA: TGTGCCAGCAGTTTGCAGGGGGCGCGAGGCTACACCTTC

size: .
V: TRBV5-1
length: 16
D: .
J: TRBJ1-5
CDR3: CASSLEGVVGNQPQHF
DNA: TGCGCCAGCAGCTTGGAAGGAGTTGTGGGCAATCAGCCCCAGCATTTT

size: .
V: TRBV28
length: 14
D: .
J: TRBJ2-3
CDR3: CASSSVPSTDTQYF
DNA: TGTGCCAGCAGTTCAGTCCCCAGCACAGATACGCAGTATTTT

size: few
V: TRBV5-1
length: 16
D: TRBD2
J: TRBJ2-1
CDR3: CASSLSAGVNYNEQFF
DNA: TGCGCCAGCAGCTTGTCGGCGGGGGTGAATTACAATGAGCAGTTCTTC

size: .
V: TRBV7-9
length: 18
D: .
J: TRBJ2-3
CDR3: CASSLSPGGGQGWDTQYF
DNA: TGTGCCAGCAGCTTAAGTCCCGGGGGAGGCCAGGGATGGGATACGCAGTATTTT

size: few
V: TRBV27
length: 15
D: .
J: TRBJ1-2
CDR3: CASSLSPGVGYGYTF
DNA: TGTGCCAGCAGTTTATCGCCCGGGGTCGGCTATGGCTACACCTTC

size: .
V: TRBV28
length: 14
D: TRBD1
J: TRBJ1-1
CDR3: CASNYIGTGGEAFF
DNA: TGTGCCAGCAACTATATCGGGACAGGCGGTGAAGCTTTCTTT

size: .
V: TRBV11-2
length: 16
D: TRBD1
J: TRBJ1-4
CDR3: CASSWQRGLFNEKLFF
DNA: TGTGCCAGCAGCTGGCAAAGGGGGCTTTTTAATGAAAAACTGTTTTTT

size: once
V: TRBV9
length: 14
D: .
J: TRBJ1-6
CDR3: CASSVGGDNSPLHF
DNA: TGTGCCAGCAGCGTAGGGGGAGATAATTCACCCCTCCACTTT

size: .
V: TRBV7-3
length: 16
D: TRBD1
J: TRBJ2-7
CDR3: CASSPRMGTGVHEQYF
DNA: TGTGCCAGCAGCCCCCGGATGGGGACAGGTGTCCACGAGCAGTACTTC

size: .
V: TRBV28
length: 16
D: TRBD1
J: TRBJ1-5
CDR3: CASSLGTANNNQPQHF
DNA: TGTGCCAGCAGTTTGGGGACAGCAAACAACAATCAGCCCCAGCATTTT

size: .
V: TRBV12-3/TRBV12-4
length: 12
D: .
J: TRBJ2-4
CDR3: CATGPQGNIQYF
DNA: TGTGCCACAGGACCTCAGGGAAACATTCAGTACTTC

size: .
V: TRBV29-1
length: 12
D: .
J: TRBJ1-1
CDR3: CSVDRVNTEAFF
DNA: TGCAGCGTCGACCGGGTGAACACTGAAGCTTTCTTT

size: .
V: TRBV2
length: 12
D: .
J: TRBJ1-2
CDR3: CASSETLYGYTF
DNA: TGTGCCAGCAGTGAAACTCTTTATGGCTACACCTTC

size: .
V: TRBV2
length: 14
D: TRBD1
J: TRBJ2-2
CDR3: CASRYGTDTGELFF
DNA: TGTGCCAGCCGATATGGGACAGACACCGGGGAGCTGTTTTTT

size: .
V: TRBV30
length: 13
D: TRBD1
J: TRBJ1-2
CDR3: CAWTPRGRDGYTF
DNA: TGTGCCTGGACTCCAAGGGGGCGTGATGGCTACACCTTC

size: .
V: TRBV7-9
length: 15
D: TRBD1
J: TRBJ1-1
CDR3: CASEPGQTGDTEAFF
DNA: TGTGCCAGTGAACCGGGACAGACAGGCGACACTGAAGCTTTCTTT

size: .
V: TRBV30
length: 11
D: .
J: TRBJ1-2
CDR3: CAWSVTGGYTF
DNA: TGTGCCTGGAGTGTAACGGGGGGCTACACCTTC

size: .
V: TRBV2
length: 11
D: .
J: TRBJ2-3
CDR3: CASTPRDTQYF
DNA: TGTGCCAGCACCCCCCGAGATACGCAGTATTTT

size: .
V: TRBV5-1
length: 16
D: TRBD1
J: TRBJ2-4
CDR3: CASSSGTGVAKNIQYF
DNA: TGCGCCAGCAGCTCCGGGACAGGGGTAGCCAAAAACATTCAGTACTTC

size: .
V: TRBV5-1
length: 14
D: .
J: TRBJ1-1
CDR3: CASSTTTGNTEAFF
DNA: TGCGCCAGCAGCACTACGACGGGGAACACTGAAGCTTTCTTT